The TCR beta chain under discussion was sequenced for a study of cytomegalovirus exposure and HLA in healthy donors (dated by TCRdb to the late 2010s). About the investigation overall: An earlier analysis of roughly 610 of the donors reported about 260 Gb of sequence data and roughly 120 million unique TCR beta sequences obtained from approximately 180 million T cells. HLA typing covered class I and class II loci at four-digit resolution. Donor age, sex, ethnicity and CMV serostatus were compiled together with the repertoire data. About 310 gigabases of sequencing data and roughly 90 million unique TCR sequences were included in an early release covering roughly 700 HLA-typed donors. To predict cytomegalovirus infection status, the study combined high-throughput TCR immunosequencing, statistical association of individual TCRs with disease status, and machine learning. Of the 300 to 450 genotyped donors, 65% to 90% fell in the genetic ancestry cluster associated with self-reported Caucasian donors. Among about 370 genotyped donors of the cohort, an average of about 240,000 unique TCR beta nucleotide sequences was sequenced per donor, of which roughly 18% were non-productive. Because of strong linkage in the cohort, roughly 5 DR-DQ haplotypes were treated as single units for association and clustering. To decide whether each TCR beta V gene segment behaved as functional or pseudogenic, an earlier analysis of 587 of the donors relied on high-throughput TCR beta sequencing. Using immunosequencing, the study profiled T cell repertoires from 666 subjects and related those repertoires to cytomegalovirus serostatus. Besides the first cohort of 666 subjects, a separate validation cohort made up of about 120 different subjects was used. All discovery cohort repertoires had been generated on a single sequencing platform. The study aimed to test whether signatures of past pathogen exposure could be identified by cataloging public T cell receptors. The number of donors typed differed by locus, with roughly 620-640 for A, B, C, DRB1 and DQB1, roughly 520 for DQA1, 600 to 610 for DPA1, and around 450 for DPB1. Genome-wide SNP genotypes for about 65% of the 666 donors were used in a later genetic analysis, which treated that subset as a discovery cohort. In a later analysis, previously published TCR beta repertoires from 600 to 850 donors were re-analyzed and high-resolution HLA genotyping was added so that TCR occurrence patterns could be studied. Rather than drawing on any new phenotypic data, the later analysis identified candidate immune exposures from TCR beta sequences and the way those sequences occurred across donors.

The CDR3 measures 14 amino acids from cysteine to phenylalanine. Only CDR3 DNA remains: 42 bases, in frame from the first base. Per the germline V gene, MGHDK is the CDR1 and SYGVNS is the CDR2. The trim is 3 bases for V and 2 bases for J, with a gap of 9 bases between the germline ends. This clone was recorded a few times. No antigen is known for it. Base qualities are not at hand, and no much larger clone is one base apart. The cohort was made up of roughly 670 healthy bone marrow donors. Cohort members were all nominally healthy when sampled, although unrecorded immune exposures were likely present. The donor was CMV seronegative and was included in the group of a few hundred seronegative cohort members. A peripheral blood sample was provided by each donor, and peripheral blood mononuclear cells were used for TCR beta sequencing. The Qiagen DNeasy Blood Extraction Kit was used to extract genomic DNA from the blood cell samples.

The study at large found these results: A further reported finding was that TCR beta sequences accurately predicted the HLA-A and HLA-B alleles for most subjects in the first cohort. While some public TCRs were present in many individuals, most TCR sequences turned up only very rarely across donors. According to a later analysis, parvovirus B19, influenza, CMV and Epstein-Barr virus appeared linked to several top co-occurrence clusters. Because some donors lacked HLA typing at each locus, the association tests relied only on the typed subset. Presence/absence analyses assumed roughly uniform sequencing depth across donors, an assumption that may not hold. V-gene and J-gene trimming of TCR beta chains was associated with a missense DCLRE1C variant in a later genetic analysis, and the association was replicated in an independent cohort. A later analysis found that HLA-associated TCR beta chains were more clonally expanded and had lower generation probabilities than equally common non-associated chains. In a later analysis, the rate of TCR association differed among HLA loci, with DRB1 alleles having the most associated TCRs and HLA-C alleles having the fewest. Linkage disequilibrium might explain the correlated functional status among segregating V segments, but an unknown experimental factor could not be ruled out. According to the authors, the approach could potentially be generalized to other disease states and immunological phenotypes. Specific HLA alleles were associated with 16,951 TCR beta sequences at a false discovery rate of 0.05 in a later analysis. In an earlier analysis of approximately 600 of the donors, most TCR beta V segments were observed in productive rearrangements about 87% or about 30% of the time, broadly matching IMGT annotations. In a later analysis, most CMV-associated TCR beta chains were found to appear HLA-restricted, with HLA associations seemingly driven largely by CMV exposure. According to a later genetic analysis, donors in an Asian-associated ancestry cluster had fewer N-insertions in productive TCRs than the roughly 670-donor mean. The earlier analysis of a few hundred of the donors excluded some 15 rarely observed V segments, including chromosome 9 orphons, because counts were too low. In vitro tests confirmed that a few of the cytomegalovirus-associated TCR beta chains recognize cytomegalovirus antigens. The classifier was reported to diagnose cytomegalovirus status with high specificity and sensitivity in both the original and validation cohorts. For the cohort, immune exposure information was limited to CMV serostatus. Some IMGT-functional V segments, including TRBV6-2 and TRBV6-3, could not be distinguished by the 87-base-pair reads and were therefore excluded. A cluster of highly shared sequence variants was judged likely to be a technical artifact of the sequencing pipeline. Strong co-occurrence of HLA alleles, especially DR and DQ, made assigning TCR associations to individual alleles difficult. Only TCR beta chains were sequenced in this cohort, and the absence of alpha or paired-chain data limited detectable features. A total of fewer than 200 TCR beta chains were listed by the study as associated with cytomegalovirus.

The library was built by means of the immunoSEQ multiplex PCR assay. A mixture of 60 forward primers for TCR Vbeta segments and 13 reverse primers for TCR Jbeta segments was used in the multiplex PCR. The CDR3 region of rearranged TCR beta genes was amplified from genomic DNA by a multiplex PCR assay. On the Illumina HiSeq System, the amplified TCR beta libraries were sequenced as 87-base-pair reads. On the authors' methods: Across the 670 or so repertoires, a later analysis counted about 81 million unique TCR beta chains, roughly 11 million of which were shared by at least two donors. To remove PCR and sequencing errors, raw reads were error-corrected and collapsed into unique sequences using a nearest-neighbor algorithm that merged closely related sequences. CDR3 sequences were aligned to IMGT reference sequences to assign V, D and J gene segments. For a sequence to be retained, a match of at least six nucleotides was required to both a V gene segment and a J gene segment. Rearrangements were classified as productive when the CDR3 lacked stop codons and remained in frame with V and J, and all other rearrangements were classified as non-productive. CDR3 was defined by IMGT convention, running from the second conserved V-encoded cysteine to the conserved J-encoded phenylalanine. Sequences without an unambiguous match to a single V gene segment were excluded from the earlier analysis of several hundred of the donors. In an earlier analysis of some 590 of the donors, a V segment was called functional when productive rearrangements were above 56.7%, and segregating when the standard deviation between donors exceeded 5%. A statistical classification framework was built to diagnose cytomegalovirus status from the catalog of TCR beta chain sequences. In a later analysis, V and J genes were assigned by comparing TCR nucleotide sequences against IMGT/GENE-DB human TR gene sequences. A later analysis assigned CDR3 sequences and most-parsimonious VDJ recombination scenarios with the TCRdist pipeline. In a later analysis, each TCR beta chain was defined by its CDR3 amino acid sequence together with its V-gene family, and reads lacking a unique V-gene family were excluded. As a way to deal with suspected cross-contamination and a sequencing artifact, a later analysis dropped roughly 600 nucleotide sequences that were highly shared and had low generation probability. In a later analysis, a clonal expansion index for each public chain was calculated from normalized within-repertoire ranks of inferred template counts. A later analysis computed generation probabilities with a VDJ recombination model fitted to out-of-frame rearrangements, and checked the results against IGoR. In a later analysis, TCR-TCR, TCR-HLA and TCR-CMV co-occurrence was scored with hypergeometric tests, and a repertoire-size bias correction was applied to TCR pairs. A later analysis estimated false discovery rates by permuting HLA or CMV assignments 20 times. A later analysis grouped co-occurring TCRs with DBSCAN, adding TCRdist sequence similarity when clustering within HLA-allele-positive subsets. Co-occurrence clustering excluded repertoires with fewer than 30,000 or more than 120,000 public chains, plus five with anomalous nucleotide sharing. The clones in this table, taken by TCRdb from immuneACCESS, are in-frame only. Not every clone is retained; where verified, under half of the shortfall comes from an unresolved V gene, and the cause of the rest is unknown. V and J calls and clone size come straight from that table; D and trimming were deduced from the DNA. The sample table contains 150,000 to 200,000 clones; only one count was recorded for approximately 71% of them. The ten top clones hold 4.9% of the sample.

The receptor chain draws on TRBV25-1 and TRBJ2-3; perhaps TRBD2 is the D gene, with 6 bases matching. The receptor was isolated from a male donor in good health and CMV-seronegative. The specimen sequenced was PBMCs. The CDR3 has the sequence CASSDRTITDTQYF. Read as DNA, the sequence is TGTGCCAGCAGTGACCGGACTATCACAGATACGCAGTATTTT.